This entry features one TCR beta chain sequence. Its recognized antigen is unknown. No much larger clonotype is one base removed from it; base qualities were not supplied. These data belong to a study of OX40 agonist ivuxolimab in advanced cancers. Turning to the overall study: The costimulatory receptor OX40 (CD134) was targeted by ivuxolimab, a fully human IgG2 agonistic monoclonal antibody. Intravenous ivuxolimab was administered to patients every 2 weeks at six dose levels: 0.01, 0.1, 0.3, 1.5, 3 and 10 mg/kg. Among the roughly 50 dose-escalation patients, 19 had hepatocellular carcinoma, roughly 15 melanoma, 9 renal cell carcinoma and 9 head and neck cancer. In the dose-escalation cohort, 82.7% of patients were male, and the mean age was around 60 years, with a range of roughly 23 to 85. Prior anti-PD-1, anti-PD-L1 or anti-CTLA-4 therapy was permitted, and checkpoint inhibitors had been received by about two fifths of dose-escalation patients. Partial responses occurred in three dose-escalation patients: two with cutaneous melanoma and one with hepatocellular carcinoma. Peripheral TCRbeta sequencing aimed to test whether ivuxolimab altered TCR sequence diversity and caused clonal T-cell expansion. The paper covers the monotherapy dose-escalation part of the phase I ivuxolimab trial, which included N ≈ 52 patients.

Sequences MGHRA (CDR1) and YSYEKL (CDR2) are obtained from the germline V gene. The CDR3 measures 17 amino acids from cysteine to phenylalanine. Only the CDR3 part of the read is kept: 51 bases, read in frame from the first base. Trimming leaves V shorter by 0 bases and J shorter by 2 bases, with the junction holding 9 bases beyond the gene matches. Patients with a history of autoimmune disease or receiving systemic immunosuppression were excluded from the trial. In every dose cohort, peripheral blood was drawn for TCR sequencing at baseline, cycle 4 day 1, and cycle 7 day 1. Samples came from an open-label, multicenter, first-in-human phase I dose-escalation trial of ivuxolimab. Adults with locally advanced or metastatic melanoma, renal cell, hepatocellular, or head and neck squamous cell carcinoma were enrolled in the trial. Before TCR sequencing, CD4+ and CD8+ T cells were separately sorted from peripheral blood.

Genomic DNA was isolated from the sorted cells so that the TCRbeta CDR3 region could be sequenced. TCRbeta CDR3 regions were sequenced using the immunoSEQ Assay. TCRdb obtained this table from immuneACCESS and retained in-frame rearrangements with V and J assigned. These tables miss some clones; where compared with another copy, unresolved V genes account for less than half of the shortfall, and the remainder is unexplained. The sample contains 75,000 to 100,000 clones, approximately 84% of them found a single time. The ten largest account for about 2% of the sample. What the authors observed across the whole study: After ivuxolimab, CD8+ T cells had more expanded clones than CD4+ T cells on average. Antigen specificity was not determined for the clonally expanded peripheral T cells. In the 0.1-3.0 mg/kg groups, partial responders were among the patients with the lowest normalized peripheral clonal expansion, particularly in CD8+ T cells. At doses of 0.1 to 3.0 mg/kg, clonal expansion of both CD4+ and CD8+ blood T cells was observed from baseline to week 6. Low levels of normalized T-cell clonal expansion were also shown by some nonresponding patients.

This TCR was recovered from an adult with an advanced solid tumor such as melanoma, head and neck, liver or kidney cancer. Specimen: CD4+ or CD8+ T cells sorted from blood, collected in a trial of the OX40 agonist ivuxolimab. The V and J genes are TRBV4-1 and TRBJ2-7, with 8 junctional bases fitting TRBD2. The CDR3 protein: CASSQEVLRGVAYEQYF. The sequence in DNA is TGCGCCAGCAGCCAAGAGGTCTTGCGGGGGGTGGCCTACGAGCAGTACTTC.